This T cell receptor (beta chain) was obtained from a study of shared clonotypes between healthy human individuals. Study at large: There were three CD4 naive, three CD4 memory, two CD8 naive and one CD8 memory plates per donor.

Samples underwent the assay at deep level. Investigators spread the genomic DNA of each subset evenly over several immunoSEQ plates. Clones were read by immunoSEQ multiplex PCR, and TCRdb kept only the in-frame ones, dropping some. Of approximately 98,000 clones listed, 55% to 70% are singletons. This clone was detected a few times. Its matching antigen is unknown. V was clipped by 3 bases and J by 4 bases, with 10 bases between them. The CDR3 spans 13 residues. Germline lookup yields CDR1 SGHTS and CDR2 YDEGEE. Study-wide results and limits: The represented genetic and exposure-history diversity was limited by the small number of donors.

This chain joins TRBV5-8 and TRBJ1-1, with unresolved D. This receptor was identified in a woman in her twenties or thirties in good health. Sample: memory CD8+ T cells sorted from blood. The sample's subset: CD45RO+ cells pooled with CCR7-negative TemRA cells. The CDR3 loop is CASSWLVGTEAFF. Here the CDR3 DNA reads TGTGCCAGCAGCTGGTTGGTGGGCACTGAAGCTTTCTTT.